These 22 T cell receptor beta chains originate from one sample sequenced in a study of shared clonotypes between healthy human individuals. Using immunoSEQ multiplex PCR, the repertoire was profiled, and TCRdb retains in-frame clones only, with some absent. Among approximately 2.1 million clones listed, 85% to 95% were seen once. Sequencing was done on a sample of naive CD4+ T cells from PBMCs. The subset: CD45RA+ positively selected. Receptor source: a man in his late teens or twenties in good health. Some clones in this sample may be carry-over from other donors' samples.

The CDR3 DNA follows: TGTGCCAGCAGTCGTTTTTTGGTCTGGTCAGATACGCAGTATTTT. Translating gives CASSRFLVWSDTQYF. This sequence joins TRBV28 and TRBJ2-3; no clear D gene. The CDR3 length is 15 residues. V dropped 5 bases and J dropped 4 bases, with 16 bases sitting between them. Germline V gives CDR1 MDHEN, CDR2 SYDVKM.

Note on this clone: Given the absence of the conserved phenylalanine or tryptophan at the CDR3 end, a read error is likely. It is unclear where the CDR3 begins or ends on the DNA, so no DNA is shown, and the CDR3 is as TCRdb lists it. The chain couples TRBV5-3 to TRBJ1-1; TRBD1 reflects the table's D call only, with no check against the DNA. TRBV5-3 is known as an ORF, though its function is uncertain. The CDR3 is 9 amino acids in total, end residues counted. CDR3 sequence reads: CARSLGQIA.

The gene calls are TRBV6-5 and TRBJ2-1; D tentatively reads TRBD1 or TRBD2 (6 bases each). Germline CDR1 reads MNHEY; CDR2 reads SVGAGI. Trimming cost V 7 bases and J 13 bases, with 17 bases left between them. This CDR3 region has 12 residues. The CDR3 sequence is CASIQQGGIQFF. CDR3 nucleotide sequence: TGTGCCAGCATCCAACAGGGCGGGATACAGTTCTTC.

J is TRBJ1-2 and V is TRBV28, with D hard to call. With 7 bases removed from V and 10 bases from J, the gap between germline ends came to 19 bases. CDR3 length equals 13 residues. Germline loops: CDR1 MDHEN, CDR2 SYDVKM. The DNA for the CDR3 is TGTGCCAGCACCCCGGACCTGATAGTTGTCTACACCTTC. This gives the protein CASTPDLIVVYTF.

The CDR3, as DNA: TGTGCCAGCAGCCCTACCAACGTCCTGACTTTC. Its protein is CASSPTNVLTF. The chain carries TRBV7-9 and TRBJ2-6; D gene uncertain. Germline V gene lookup returns CDR1 SEHNR and CDR2 FQNEAQ (reference sequence). This CDR3 has 11 amino acids. V dropped 5 bases and J dropped 8 bases, with 4 bases sitting between them.

The chain uses TRBV28 and TRBJ2-1; D unclear. This CDR3 region has 15 residues. V lost 1 base to trimming and J lost 1 base, with 8 bases between them. Germline V gene sequence: CDR1 MDHEN, CDR2 SYDVKM. The CDR3 protein is CASSLSSLSYNEQFF. The CDR3 DNA reads as TGTGCCAGCAGTTTATCTTCGCTTTCCTACAATGAGCAGTTCTTC.

This clone was recorded once. The chain joins TRBV14 to TRBJ2-3; D gene unclear. V was trimmed by 0 bases and J by 1 base, leaving 11 bases between them. There are 16 residues in the CDR3. Germline values: CDR1 SGHDN, CDR2 FVKESK. The CDR3 protein is CASSQDPRPGTDTQYF. The DNA for the CDR3 is TGTGCCAGCAGCCAAGATCCTAGGCCCGGCACAGATACGCAGTATTTT. Complete variable domain (other parts from reference TRBV14 and TRBJ2-3): EAGVTQFPSHSVIEKGQTVTLRCDPISGHDNLYWYRRVMGKEIKFLLHFVKESKQDESGMPNNRFLAERTGGTYSTLKVQPAELEDSGVYFCASSQDPRPGTDTQYFGPGTRLTVL.

V gene TRBV2 combines with J gene TRBJ2-1; no clear D gene. Germline CDR1 is SNHLY and CDR2 is FYNNEI. The CDR3 covers 10 residues. The V and J ends lost 7 bases and 12 bases respectively, with 10 bases between them. This chain's CDR3 is CASTRKVQFF. The DNA for the CDR3 is TGTGCCAGCACGCGTAAGGTGCAGTTCTTC.

V usage is TRBV7-2 and J usage is TRBJ2-3; D might be TRBD1 or TRBD2, each matching 5 bases. V lost 7 bases and J lost 11, with 22 bases in between. The CDR3 sequence is 14 residues long. The germline V gene encodes CDR1 SGHTA and CDR2 FQGNSA. The CDR3 sequence is CASTKDWGTAEQYF. In nucleotides, the CDR3 is TGTGCCAGCACCAAAGACTGGGGGACCGCCGAGCAGTATTTT.

The V call is TRBV5-1, the J call TRBJ2-1; TRBD1 matches at 11 bases. The V gene's germline CDR1 is SGHRS and CDR2 YFSETQ. The CDR3 consists of 16 residues. J was trimmed by 10 bases and V by 4 bases; bases with no gene match: 13. CDR3 region: CASSPSGQGASLEQFF. In nucleotides, the CDR3 is TGCGCCAGCAGCCCCAGTGGACAGGGGGCCTCTCTGGAGCAGTTCTTC.

The chain joins TRBV18 to TRBJ2-2, with unresolved D. Deletions cut 3 bases from V and 7 bases from J, with 6 bases between. CDR1 KGHSH and CDR2 LQKENI come from the germline V gene. The CDR3 totals 12 residues. The CDR3, as DNA: TGTGCCAGCTCACCCTCCTACGGGGAGCTGTTTTTT. Amino acid sequence: CASSPSYGELFF. The whole variable domain, filled in from reference TRBV18 and TRBJ2-2, reads NAGVMQNPRHLVRRRGQEARLRCSPMKGHSHVYWYRQLPEEGLKFMVYLQKENIIDESGMPKERFSAEFPKEGPSILRIQQVVRGDSAAYFCASSPSYGELFFGEGSRLTVL.

V is TRBV28 and J is TRBJ2-4; D uncertain. Germline V gives CDR1 MDHEN, CDR2 SYDVKM. V was clipped by 1 base and J by 0 bases, with 7 bases between them. The CDR3 extends over 15 amino acids. The CDR3 protein is CASSLSSLAKNIQYF. As DNA, the CDR3 is TGTGCCAGCAGTTTATCCAGTCTAGCCAAAAACATTCAGTACTTC.

The chain combines TRBV6-5 with TRBJ1-1; tentative D call: TRBD1 (6 bases). The V gene's germline CDR1 is MNHEY and CDR2 SVGAGI. V lost 2 bases and J 4 bases, leaving 17 bases between the germline ends. This CDR3 has 16 amino acids. CDR3 sequence: CASSYMGARVGTEAFF. CDR3 bases: TGTGCCAGCAGTTACATGGGGGCTCGGGTAGGCACTGAAGCTTTCTTT.

This chain links TRBV11-2 with TRBJ1-1, with 8 bases that match TRBD1. Germline V gives CDR1 SGHAT, CDR2 FQNNGV. The CDR3 covers 17 residues. Losses at the gene ends were 5 bases for V and 5 bases for J; bases not matched to a gene: 16. The CDR3 loop reads CASSPKPPGQGGTEAFF. In DNA form, the CDR3 reads TGTGCCAGCAGCCCGAAGCCCCCCGGACAGGGTGGGACTGAAGCTTTCTTT.

The gene calls are TRBV11-1 and TRBJ2-5, with TRBD1 matching 8 bases. The germline V gene encodes CDR1 SGHAT and CDR2 FQDESV (reference sequence). Losses at the gene ends were 4 bases for V and 5 bases for J; bases not matched to a gene: 12. The CDR3 runs to 16 residues. The CDR3 region has the DNA TGTGCCAGCAGCTCTTCGAGGGCAGGGGGCCTGGAGACCCAGTACTTC. Its protein is CASSSSRAGGLETQYF.

A note on this clone: Other DNA sequences within the sample encode an identical CDR3. The chain combines TRBV20-1 with TRBJ2-7; D is uncertain. Germline V CDR1 and CDR2: DFQATT, SNEGSKA (reference sequence). The CDR3 sequence is 10 residues long. Trimming shortened V by 3 bases and J by 7 bases, and 7 bases separated the two germline ends. CDR3 protein: CSARGLEQYF. CDR3 in DNA: TGCAGTGCTAGGGGATTAGAGCAGTACTTC.

This sequence joins TRBV2 and TRBJ2-7, with 12 bases identical to TRBD2. The CDR3 is 15 residues long. V was clipped by 2 bases and J by 3 bases; unmatched bases: 2. The germline gives CDR1 SNHLY, CDR2 FYNNEI. The CDR3 sequence: CASSERTSGNYEQYF. The CDR3 nucleotides are TGTGCCAGCAGTGAACGGACTAGCGGGAACTACGAGCAGTACTTC.

The chain couples TRBV27 to TRBJ1-4; D ambiguous. V was trimmed by 3 bases and J by 0 bases, leaving 20 bases between them. This CDR3 has 19 amino acids. Germline loops: CDR1 MNHEY, CDR2 SMNVEV (reference sequence). The CDR3 coding sequence is TGTGCCAGCAGTTTCCATAGACCGCCGGTCCCTGCAACTAATGAAAAACTGTTTTTT. Translated: CASSFHRPPVPATNEKLFF. Filled out from reference TRBV27 and TRBJ1-4, the complete variable domain reads EAQVTQNPRYLITVTGKKLTVTCSQNMNHEYMSWYRQDPGLGLRQIYYSMNVEVTDKGDVPEGYKVSRKEKRNFPLILESPSPNQTSLYFCASSFHRPPVPATNEKLFFGSGTQLSVL.

This rearrangement joins TRBV5-1 to TRBJ1-1; perhaps TRBD1 as D (6 bases). Trimming stripped 5 bases from V and 6 bases from J, with 20 bases between. Germline V gene lookup returns CDR1 SGHRS and CDR2 YFSETQ. This CDR3 has 15 amino acids. The CDR3 nucleotides read TGCGCCAGCAGGAACTTGAAAGGGGGTAGGGCTGAAGCTTTCTTT. Protein product: CASRNLKGGRAEAFF. Using reference TRBV5-1 and TRBJ1-1 for the parts outside the CDR3, the full variable domain is KAGVTQTPRYLIKTRGQQVTLSCSPISGHRSVSWYQQTPGQGLQFLFEYFSETQRNKGNFPGRFSGRQFSNSRSEMNVSTLELGDSALYLCASRNLKGGRAEAFFGQGTRLTVV.

The V gene is TRBV9, the J gene TRBJ2-3; TRBD2 aligns across 9 bases. The V segment lost 3 bases and the J segment 2 bases; nucleotides outside the gene matches: 1. Germline CDR1 and CDR2: SGDLS and YYNGEE. The CDR3 length is 14 residues. CDR3 in DNA: TGTGCCAGCAGCGAGCGGGGGGACACAGATACGCAGTATTTT. It yields the protein CASSERGDTDTQYF.

The chain links TRBV5-1 to TRBJ1-1; perhaps TRBD1 as D (6 bases). CDR3 length equals 16 residues. Germline CDR1 and CDR2: SGHRS and YFSETQ. Trimming took 5 bases from V and 0 from J, leaving 17 bases between them. DNA for the CDR3: TGCGCCAGCAGGCCCGGGACGGGGGCCATGAACACTGAAGCTTTCTTT. As protein: CASRPGTGAMNTEAFF.

The V gene is TRBV28, the J gene TRBJ2-5, with D tentatively TRBD1 (6 bases). The CDR3 has 14 residues. The V end was cut by 5 bases, the J end by 3 bases, with 13 bases between. CDR1 and CDR2 from the germline V gene are MDHEN and SYDVKM. The CDR3 bases are TGTGCCAGCAGTGAAGGACAGCTTAAAGAGACCCAGTACTTC. It yields the protein CASSEGQLKETQYF. The full variable domain, with the rest looked up from reference TRBV28 and TRBJ2-5, is DVKVTQSSRYLVKRTGEKVFLECVQDMDHENMFWYRQDPGLGLRLIYFSYDVKMKEKGDIPEGYSVSREKKERFSLILESASTNQTSMYLCASSEGQLKETQYFGPGTRLLVL.